This TCR beta chain derives from a study of shared clonotypes between healthy human individuals. Across the study: A couple of women and three men aged 18 to 49 served as donors.

Germline CDR1 and CDR2: MNHNS and SASEGT. Trimming left V 4 bases short and J 0 bases short, with 9 bases between. This CDR3 has 15 amino acids. Findings of the study overall: Sequencing depth was expected to affect clonotype sharing among donors.

Comments on this clone: Its antigen remains unidentified.

Samples underwent the assay at deep level. Produced via immunoSEQ multiplex PCR; TCRdb's table is partial and in-frame only. The top ten hold roughly 0.05% of the sample, which has approximately 620,000 clones, around 97% seen once. This sequence was found in a woman aged 25 to 39 in good health. The specimen was naive CD4+ T cells sorted from blood. Indicated subset: CD45RA+ positively selected. The chain recombines TRBV6-1 with TRBJ1-4; D may be TRBD1 (5 bases). In DNA form, the CDR3 reads TGTGCCAGCAGTGCCGGGGCTGCAACTAATGAAAAACTGTTTTTT. Its translation: CASSAGAATNEKLFF.